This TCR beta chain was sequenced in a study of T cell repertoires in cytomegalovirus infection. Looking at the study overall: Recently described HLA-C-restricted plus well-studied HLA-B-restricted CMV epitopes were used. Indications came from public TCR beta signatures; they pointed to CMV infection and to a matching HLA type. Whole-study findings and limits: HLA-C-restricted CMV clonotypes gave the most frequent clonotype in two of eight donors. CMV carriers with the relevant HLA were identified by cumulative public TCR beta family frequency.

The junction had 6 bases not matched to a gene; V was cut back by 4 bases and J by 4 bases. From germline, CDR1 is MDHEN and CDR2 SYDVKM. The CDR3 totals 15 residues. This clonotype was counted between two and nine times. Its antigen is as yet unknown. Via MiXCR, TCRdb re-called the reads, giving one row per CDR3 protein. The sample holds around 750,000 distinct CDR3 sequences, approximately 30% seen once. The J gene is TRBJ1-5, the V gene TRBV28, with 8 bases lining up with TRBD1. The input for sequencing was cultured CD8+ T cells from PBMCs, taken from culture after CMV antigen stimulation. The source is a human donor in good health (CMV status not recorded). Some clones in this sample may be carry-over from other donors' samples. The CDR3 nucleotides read TGTGCCAGCAGTTCCCTGGGACAGGCGAATCAGCCCCAGCATTTT. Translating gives CASSSLGQANQPQHF.